The source of this T cell receptor beta chain is a study of blood T cells in healthy people across ages. This clonotype appeared a few times. The sample providers were healthy Caucasian people from Russia, aged roughly 6 to 90. The CDR3 spans 11 residues. V was cut by 5 bases and J by 6 bases, with 9 bases left in between. The germline V gene has CDR1 DFQATT and CDR2 SNEGSKA (reference sequence). A J-beta primer mix and a sample-barcoded 5' primer were used in a second PCR of roughly 6 to 12 cycles. TCRdb processed the 5' RACE reads anew with MiXCR; each CDR3 protein has one entry. This table holds about 1 million distinct CDR3 sequences, more than 35% found once.

The V and J genes are TRBV20-1 and TRBJ2-3; no clear D gene. The TCR was taken from a woman aged 55-75 years in good health. The sample comprised blood. The CDR3 protein is CSAQQHDTQYF. CDR3 DNA sequence: TGCAGTGCTCAACAGCATGATACGCAGTATTTT.